The next 20 T cell receptor beta chains were all read from a single sample in a study of blood T cell repertoires in COVID-19. Clones were read by immunoSEQ multiplex PCR, and TCRdb kept only the in-frame ones, dropping some. The sample contains roughly 100,000 clones, around 90% of which appear only once. The sequencing sample was made of peripheral blood. Receptors were obtained from a man aged 45-65 years with COVID-19, enrolled during active disease.

V gene TRBV19 combines with J gene TRBJ2-1, with D possibly being TRBD1 (6 bases). This CDR3 spans 13 amino acids. V lost 7 bases and J 4 bases, leaving 11 bases between the germline ends. Germline CDR1 and CDR2: LNHDA and SQIVND (reference sequence). DNA for the CDR3: TGTGCCAGTACTACGGGACATTACAATGAGCAGTTCTTC. This encodes CASTTGHYNEQFF.

This chain links TRBV4-2 with TRBJ2-7; 10 bases map to TRBD2. CDR1 and CDR2 from the germline V gene are LGHNA and YNFKEQ. V shed 0 bases, J shed 7 bases, and the junction held 9 bases outside the gene matches. This CDR3 is 16 amino acids long. The CDR3 nucleotides read TGTGCCAGCAGCCAAGATGGGAGCGGGGGGGCCCGAGAGCAGTACTTC. It codes for CASSQDGSGGAREQYF.

The gene calls are TRBV6-6 and TRBJ2-7, with a tentative D call TRBD1 (5 bases). V was shortened by 0 bases and J by 1 base, with 13 bases between the two germline ends. The germline CDR1 and CDR2 sequences are MNHNY and SVGAGI (reference sequence). The CDR3 runs to 16 residues. The CDR3 bases are TGTGCCAGCAGTTACTCAGCGACAGAGATTTCCTACGAGCAGTACTTC. As protein: CASSYSATEISYEQYF.

The rearrangement joins TRBV6-5 to TRBJ1-5, with TRBD1 matching over 7 bases. Per germline, CDR1 MNHEY and CDR2 SVGAGI. J lost 6 bases, V lost 4 bases, and 3 bases had no gene match. The CDR3 covers 13 residues. CDR3 DNA sequence: TGTGCCAGCAGTTCGGGGACAGTTCAGCCCCAGCATTTT. This translates into CASSSGTVQPQHF.

Written as DNA, the CDR3 is TGTGCCAGCAGCTTCATAGCGGGGGGGCCGGGGGAGCAGTACTTC. It translates to CASSFIAGGPGEQYF. The genes are TRBV7-2 and TRBJ2-7; 11 nucleotides match TRBD2. The junction had 8 bases not matched to a gene; V was cut back by 3 bases and J by 7 bases. CDR1 SGHTA and CDR2 FQGNSA come from the germline V gene. The CDR3 extends over 15 amino acids. The full variable domain, with the rest looked up from reference TRBV7-2 and TRBJ2-7, is GAGVSQSPSNKVTEKGKDVELRCDPISGHTALYWYRQSLGQGLEFLIYFQGNSAPDKSGLPSDRFSAERTGGSVSTLTIQRTQQEDSAVYLCASSFIAGGPGEQYFGPGTRLTVT.

V gene TRBV4-3 combines with J gene TRBJ1-6; the D is unclear. The germline CDR1 and CDR2 sequences are LGHNA and YSLEER. The V gene lost 0 bases and the J gene lost 0 bases, with 12 bases spanning the gap. This CDR3 spans 18 amino acids. This chain's CDR3 is CASSQEISGTSYNSPLHF. DNA for the CDR3: TGCGCCAGCAGCCAAGAGATATCCGGTACCTCCTATAATTCACCCCTCCACTTT.

The chain is built from TRBV5-8 and TRBJ2-2; tentative D call: TRBD1 (8 bases). CDR1 SGHTS and CDR2 YDEGEE come from the germline V gene. The ends were cut back, 4 bases at V and 5 bases at J, with 18 bases in the middle. This CDR3 has 16 amino acids. In DNA form, the CDR3 reads TGTGCCAGCAGCCCCTGGACAGGGAGGGCGACCGGGGAGCTGTTTTTT. It specifies CASSPWTGRATGELFF.

V usage is TRBV7-3 and J usage is TRBJ2-1; 8 bases fit TRBD1. V trimming: 3 bases; J trimming: 5 bases; junction bases outside the gene matches: 9. The CDR3 runs to 16 residues. Germline-derived CDR1 and CDR2 are SGHTA and FQGTGA. The CDR3 coding sequence is TGTGCCAGCAGCTTGGAAGGGACAGGAGGACACAATGAGCAGTTCTTC. This encodes CASSLEGTGGHNEQFF.

The chain is built from TRBV3-1 (or the pseudogene TRBV3-2) and TRBJ2-3; the D gene is possibly TRBD2 (6 bases). The CDR3 is made up of 17 amino acids. V dropped 0 bases and J dropped 0 bases, with 13 bases sitting between them. Germline V gives CDR1 LGHDT, CDR2 YNNKEL (reference sequence). The CDR3: CASSQDPGGASTDTQYF. The CDR3 DNA reads TGTGCCAGCAGCCAAGATCCGGGCGGGGCTAGCACAGATACGCAGTATTTT.

This clone turned up a few times. This chain joins TRBV5-1 and TRBJ1-2; D ambiguous. The CDR3 covers 14 residues. Germline CDR1 SGHRS, CDR2 YFSETQ. V lost 2 bases to trimming and J lost 7 bases, with 15 bases between them. In nucleotides, the CDR3 is TGCGCCAGCAGCTTAGGCCCCAGCGCGGGTGGCTACACCTTC. It encodes CASSLGPSAGGYTF.

The rearrangement joins TRBV30 to TRBJ1-6; 9 nucleotides line up with TRBD1. V lost 3 bases, J lost 8 bases, and 8 bases stayed unmatched. The CDR3 contains 15 residues. Germline V lookup: CDR1 GTSNPN, CDR2 SVGIG (reference sequence). CDR3 sequence: CAWSGRDRVDSPLHF. DNA of the CDR3: TGTGCCTGGAGCGGGCGGGACAGGGTAGATTCACCCCTCCACTTT.

This chain uses TRBV4-3 with TRBJ1-1; 7 bases line up with TRBD1. This CDR3 is built from 16 residues. Germline lookup yields CDR1 LGHNA and CDR2 YSLEER. V lost 5 bases to trimming and J lost 4 bases; unmatched junction nucleotides: 13. The CDR3 region has the DNA TGCGCCAGCAGCACTGGGACAGCCGAGTGGGGCACTGAAGCTTTCTTT. It encodes CASSTGTAEWGTEAFF.

The V call is TRBV7-3, the J call TRBJ2-1; D remains ambiguous. The germline V gene has CDR1 SGHTA and CDR2 FQGTGA. With 1 base removed from V and 6 bases from J, the gap between germline ends came to 10 bases. This CDR3 comprises 14 residues. As DNA, the CDR3 is TGTGCCAGCAGCTTAATGTCTTACTCCAATGAGCAGTTCTTC. Protein: CASSLMSYSNEQFF. The complete variable domain, with remaining parts taken from reference TRBV7-3 and TRBJ2-1, reads GAGVSQTPSNKVTEKGKYVELRCDPISGHTALYWYRQSLGQGPEFLIYFQGTGAADDSGLPNDRFFAVRPEGSVSTLKIQRTERGDSAVYLCASSLMSYSNEQFFGPGTRLTVL.

The chain employs TRBV5-5 and TRBJ2-7; 8 bases line up with TRBD1. V lost 0 bases to trimming and J lost 0 bases; unmatched junction nucleotides: 2. The length of the CDR3 is 15 residues. Germline V gene lookup returns CDR1 SGHKS and CDR2 YYEKEE (reference sequence). As DNA, the CDR3 is TGTGCCAGCAGCTTGGCAGGGGGCTTCTCCTACGAGCAGTACTTC. Amino acid sequence: CASSLAGGFSYEQYF.

The chain combines TRBV11-2 with TRBJ2-3; TRBD1 agrees at 12 bases. CDR1 SGHAT and CDR2 FQNNGV come from the germline V gene. The CDR3 consists of 17 residues. Losses at the gene ends were 2 bases for V and 4 bases for J; bases not matched to a gene: 7. The CDR3 coding sequence is TGTGCCAGCAGCTTAAGGTTCGGGACAGGGGGCGCAGATACGCAGTATTTT. This translates into CASSLRFGTGGADTQYF.

The chain has TRBV7-2 and TRBJ1-5, with TRBD1 identical over 7 bases. CDR1 is SGHTA and CDR2 is FQGNSA in the germline V gene. After removal of 6 bases from V and 4 bases from J, the junction contained 9 bases not matched to a gene. This CDR3 spans 15 amino acids. CDR3 in amino acids: CASRSDRAGNQPQHF. CDR3 nucleotide sequence: TGTGCCAGCAGATCAGACAGGGCAGGAAATCAGCCCCAGCATTTT.

The J gene is TRBJ2-2, the V gene TRBV7-3, with 7 bases aligning to TRBD1. With V trimmed by 3 bases and J by 6 bases, 16 bases remained unmatched. The CDR3 contains 18 residues. Germline V CDR1 and CDR2: SGHTA, FQGTGA. The CDR3 DNA sequence: TGTGCCAGCAGCTTTCCACAAATAGGACAGGAAGGTTCCGGGGAGCTGTTTTTT. Protein sequence: CASSFPQIGQEGSGELFF.

The chain links TRBV2 to TRBJ1-4, with 7 bases that match TRBD1. The CDR3 consists of 14 residues. Losses at the gene ends were 7 bases for V and 8 bases for J; bases not matched to a gene: 10. CDR1 is SNHLY and CDR2 is FYNNEI in the germline V gene. The CDR3, as DNA: TGTGCCAGCAACAACAGGGGTAGGGAAGAAAAACTGTTTTTT. This gives the protein CASNNRGREEKLFF. Full variable domain (missing parts from reference TRBV2 and TRBJ1-4): EPEVTQTPSHQVTQMGQEVILRCVPISNHLYFYWYRQILGQKVEFLVSFYNNEISEKSEIFDDQFSVERPDGSNFTLKIRSTKLEDSAMYFCASNNRGREEKLFFGSGTQLSVL.

The chain is built from TRBV30 and TRBJ1-6; 9 nucleotides line up with TRBD1. V gave up 4 bases and J gave up 7 bases; unmatched junction bases: 8. The germline CDR1 and CDR2 sequences are GTSNPN and SVGIG (reference sequence). The CDR3 contains 15 residues. CDR3 loop: CAWTIYGQGNSPLHF. CDR3 coding DNA: TGTGCCTGGACAATTTATGGACAGGGGAATTCACCCCTCCACTTT.

The chain recombines TRBV11-2 with TRBJ2-2; the match to TRBD2 covers 8 bases. With V trimmed by 5 bases and J by 4 bases, 6 bases remained unmatched. The V gene's germline CDR1 is SGHAT and CDR2 FQNNGV. This CDR3 is built from 15 residues. The CDR3 spells CASSPRGGGTGELFF. The CDR3, as DNA: TGTGCCAGCAGCCCCCGGGGGGGTGGCACCGGGGAGCTGTTTTTT.